This TCR beta chain was sequenced in a study of T cell changes during pregnancy in multiple sclerosis. Trimming left V 1 base short and J 4 bases short, with 13 bases between. CDR1 and CDR2 from the germline V gene are LNHDA and SQIVND (reference sequence). This CDR3 is built from 15 residues. Data came from immunoSEQ multiplex PCR; TCRdb stores just in-frame clones and leaves some out. The repertoire consists of about 50,000 clones, with approximately 95% occurring once and the leading ten covering roughly 0.33%. This specimen consisted of CD4+ T cells from peripheral blood mononuclear cells, obtained in the third trimester of pregnancy. The chain is built from TRBV19 and TRBJ1-2; TRBD1 is a possible D gene (5 bases). The clonotype originates from a female donor with multiple sclerosis, enrolled in a pregnancy study. The CDR3 region has the DNA TGTGCCAGTAGTATAGGGGGCTCGTCGGGCTATGGCTACACCTTC. This translates into CASSIGGSSGYGYTF.